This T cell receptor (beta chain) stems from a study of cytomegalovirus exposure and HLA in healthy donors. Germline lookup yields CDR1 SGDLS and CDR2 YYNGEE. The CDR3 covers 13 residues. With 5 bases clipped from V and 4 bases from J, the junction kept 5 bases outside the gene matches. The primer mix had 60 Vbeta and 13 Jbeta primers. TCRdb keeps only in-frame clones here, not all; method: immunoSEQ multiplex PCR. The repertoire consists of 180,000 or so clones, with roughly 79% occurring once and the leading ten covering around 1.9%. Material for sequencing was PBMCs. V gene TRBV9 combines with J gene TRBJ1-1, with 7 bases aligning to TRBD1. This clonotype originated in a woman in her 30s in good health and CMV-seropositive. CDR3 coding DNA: TGTGCCAGCAGTCTCCAGGGGGGCACTGAAGCTTTCTTT. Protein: CASSLQGGTEAFF.